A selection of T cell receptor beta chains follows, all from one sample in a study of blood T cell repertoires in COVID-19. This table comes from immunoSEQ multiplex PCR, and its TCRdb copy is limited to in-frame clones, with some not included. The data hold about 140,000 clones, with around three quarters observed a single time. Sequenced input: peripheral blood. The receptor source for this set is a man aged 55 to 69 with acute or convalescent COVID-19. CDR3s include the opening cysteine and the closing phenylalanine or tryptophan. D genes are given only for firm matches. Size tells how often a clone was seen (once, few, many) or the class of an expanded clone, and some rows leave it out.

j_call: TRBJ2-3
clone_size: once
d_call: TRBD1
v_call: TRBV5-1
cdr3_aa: CATRDSTTRTDTQYF
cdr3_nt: TGCGCCACCCGGGACAGCACAACCCGCACAGATACGCAGTATTTT

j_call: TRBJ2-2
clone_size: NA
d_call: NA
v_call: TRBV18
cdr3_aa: CASSYRDTGELFF
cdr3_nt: TGTGCCAGCTCGTACAGGGACACCGGGGAGCTGTTTTTT

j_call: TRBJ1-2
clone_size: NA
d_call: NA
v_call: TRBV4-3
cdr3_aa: CASSQDWGVGRGYTF
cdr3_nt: TGCGCCAGCAGCCAAGATTGGGGGGTTGGGAGGGGCTACACCTTC

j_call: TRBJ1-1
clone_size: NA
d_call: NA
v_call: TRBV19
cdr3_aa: CASRMAGNTEAFF
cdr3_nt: TGTGCCAGTAGAATGGCGGGGAACACTGAAGCTTTCTTT

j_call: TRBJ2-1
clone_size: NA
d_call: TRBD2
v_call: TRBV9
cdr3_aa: CASSVVGTSAYNEQFF
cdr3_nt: TGTGCCAGCAGCGTAGTAGGGACTAGCGCGTACAATGAGCAGTTCTTC

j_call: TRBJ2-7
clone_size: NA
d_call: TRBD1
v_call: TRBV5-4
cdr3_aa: CASSRGQGASSYEQYF
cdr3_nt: TGTGCCAGCAGCAGGGGACAGGGGGCCTCCTCCTACGAGCAGTACTTC

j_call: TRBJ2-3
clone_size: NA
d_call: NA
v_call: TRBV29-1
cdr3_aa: CSVGGETTGRDTQYF
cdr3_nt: TGCAGCGTTGGGGGCGAGACAACAGGGAGAGATACGCAGTATTTT

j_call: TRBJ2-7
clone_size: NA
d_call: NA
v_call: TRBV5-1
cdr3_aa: CASSLVGGVNEQYF
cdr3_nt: TGCGCCAGCAGCTTGGTCGGAGGGGTGAACGAGCAGTACTTC

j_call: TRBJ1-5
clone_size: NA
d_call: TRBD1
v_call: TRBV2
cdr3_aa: CASRATGNQPQHF
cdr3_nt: TGTGCCAGCAGGGCGACAGGGAATCAGCCCCAGCATTTT

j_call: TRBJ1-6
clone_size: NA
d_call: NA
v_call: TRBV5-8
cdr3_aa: CASSLGQLPSNSPLHF
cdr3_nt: TGTGCCAGCAGCTTGGGTCAACTCCCCTCCAATTCACCCCTCCACTTT

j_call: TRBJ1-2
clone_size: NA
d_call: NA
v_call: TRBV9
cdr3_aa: CASSPGGGGYGYTF
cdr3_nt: TGTGCCAGCAGCCCCGGCGGAGGAGGCTATGGCTACACCTTC

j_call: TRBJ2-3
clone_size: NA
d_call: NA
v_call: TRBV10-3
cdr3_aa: CAIRRTGWECGLRTDTQYF
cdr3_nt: TGTGCCATCAGAAGAACAGGGTGGGAGTGCGGTCTTCGCACAGATACGCAGTATTTT

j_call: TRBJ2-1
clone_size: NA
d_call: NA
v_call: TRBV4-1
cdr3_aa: CASSRGAGTANEQFF
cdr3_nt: TGCGCCAGCTCCAGGGGGGCGGGCACTGCCAATGAGCAGTTCTTC

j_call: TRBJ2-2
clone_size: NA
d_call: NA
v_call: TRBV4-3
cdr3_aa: CASSQFRQGPGELFF
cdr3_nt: TGCGCCAGCAGCCAATTCCGGCAGGGCCCCGGGGAGCTGTTTTTT

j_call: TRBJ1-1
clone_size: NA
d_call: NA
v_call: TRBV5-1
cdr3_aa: CASSEQGWGPTEAFF
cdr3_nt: TGCGCCAGCAGCGAACAAGGGTGGGGGCCCACTGAAGCTTTCTTT

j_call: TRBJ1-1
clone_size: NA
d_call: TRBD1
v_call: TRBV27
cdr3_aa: CASSLGTGDTEAFF
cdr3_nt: TGTGCCAGCAGTTTAGGGACAGGGGACACTGAAGCTTTCTTT

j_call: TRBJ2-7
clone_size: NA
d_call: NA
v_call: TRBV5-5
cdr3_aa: CASSLWGVGQYF
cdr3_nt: TGTGCCAGCAGCTTATGGGGGGTCGGGCAGTACTTC

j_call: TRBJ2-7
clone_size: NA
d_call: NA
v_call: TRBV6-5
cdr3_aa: CASTTDPAGSYEQYF
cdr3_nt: TGTGCCAGCACCACCGACCCCGCCGGGTCCTACGAGCAGTACTTC

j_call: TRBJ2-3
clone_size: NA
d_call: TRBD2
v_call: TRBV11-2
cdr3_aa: CASSLGEGNTQYF
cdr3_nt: TGTGCCAGCAGCTTAGGGGAGGGGAATACGCAGTATTTT

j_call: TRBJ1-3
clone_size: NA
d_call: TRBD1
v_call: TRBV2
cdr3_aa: CASSEPATGSRGNTIYF
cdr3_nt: TGTGCCAGCAGTGAACCGGCGACAGGGTCTAGAGGAAACACCATATATTTT

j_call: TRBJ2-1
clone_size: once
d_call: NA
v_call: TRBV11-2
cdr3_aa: CASSSGVVTYNEQFF
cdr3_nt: TGTGCCAGCAGCTCCGGGGTAGTTACATACAATGAGCAGTTCTTC

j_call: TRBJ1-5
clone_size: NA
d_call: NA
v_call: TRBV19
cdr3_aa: CASSIAVNQPQHF
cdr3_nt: TGTGCCAGTAGTATAGCCGTGAATCAGCCCCAGCATTTT

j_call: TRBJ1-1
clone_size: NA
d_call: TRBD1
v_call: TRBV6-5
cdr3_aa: CASSYDRGRGAFF
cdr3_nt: TGTGCCAGCAGTTACGACAGGGGGCGAGGAGCTTTCTTT

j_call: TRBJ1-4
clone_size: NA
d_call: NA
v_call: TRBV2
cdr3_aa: CARGTGRATNEKLFF
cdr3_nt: TGTGCCAGGGGTACAGGACGGGCAACTAATGAAAAACTGTTTTTT

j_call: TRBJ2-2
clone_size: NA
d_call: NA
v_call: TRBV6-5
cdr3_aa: CASSYGLINTGELFF
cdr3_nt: TGTGCCAGCAGTTACGGGCTTATAAACACCGGGGAGCTGTTTTTT

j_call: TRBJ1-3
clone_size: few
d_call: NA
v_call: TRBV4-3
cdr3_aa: CASSQEPTGTGGNTIYF
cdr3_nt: TGCGCCAGCAGCCAGGAACCTACAGGGACGGGCGGAAACACCATATATTTT

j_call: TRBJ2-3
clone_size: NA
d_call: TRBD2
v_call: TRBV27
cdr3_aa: CASSYLSGKADTQYF
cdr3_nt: TGTGCCAGCAGTTATCTTAGCGGGAAAGCAGATACGCAGTATTTT

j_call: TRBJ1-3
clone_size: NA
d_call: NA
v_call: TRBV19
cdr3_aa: CASSIEDSRLSGNTIYF
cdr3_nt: TGTGCCAGTAGTATAGAGGACAGCAGACTCTCTGGAAACACCATATATTTT

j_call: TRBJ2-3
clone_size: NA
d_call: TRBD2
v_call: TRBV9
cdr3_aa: CASSVAAGGPTDTQYF
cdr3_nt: TGTGCCAGCAGCGTAGCAGCGGGAGGGCCCACAGATACGCAGTATTTT

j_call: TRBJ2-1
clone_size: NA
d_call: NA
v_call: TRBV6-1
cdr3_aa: CASSESVAVYNEQFF
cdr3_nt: TGTGCCAGCAGTGAATCGGTAGCGGTATACAATGAGCAGTTCTTC

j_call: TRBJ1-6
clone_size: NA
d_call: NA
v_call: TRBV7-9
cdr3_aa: CASATDSVNSPLHF
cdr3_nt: TGTGCCAGCGCGACGGACAGTGTCAATTCACCCCTCCACTTT

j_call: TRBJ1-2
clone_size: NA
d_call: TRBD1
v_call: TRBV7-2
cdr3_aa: CASIDRGVGSGYTF
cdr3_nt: TGTGCCAGCATTGACAGGGGGGTTGGTAGTGGCTACACCTTC

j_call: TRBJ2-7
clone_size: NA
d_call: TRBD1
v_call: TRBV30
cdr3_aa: CASRDSSYEQYF
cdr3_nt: TGTGCCTCCCGGGACAGCAGCTACGAGCAGTACTTC

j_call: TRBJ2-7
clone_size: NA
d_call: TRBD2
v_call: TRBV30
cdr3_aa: CAWTGGAGHEQYF
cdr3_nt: TGTGCCTGGACGGGGGGGGCGGGCCACGAGCAGTACTTC

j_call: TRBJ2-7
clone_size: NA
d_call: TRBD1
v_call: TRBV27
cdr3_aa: CASSLSTGGLAYEQYF
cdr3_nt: TGTGCCAGCAGTTTATCCACAGGGGGCTTAGCCTACGAGCAGTACTTC

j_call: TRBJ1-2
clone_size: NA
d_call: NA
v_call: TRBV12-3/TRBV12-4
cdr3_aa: CASSPGYYSYTF
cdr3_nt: TGTGCCAGCAGTCCAGGGTATTACAGCTACACCTTC

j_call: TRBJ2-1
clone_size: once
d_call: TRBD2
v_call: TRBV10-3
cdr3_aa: CAIREGLAGREQFF
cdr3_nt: TGTGCCATCAGAGAGGGACTAGCGGGAAGGGAGCAGTTCTTC